Given below is one T cell receptor (beta chain) in context. The antigen is unknown. The data were taken from a study of chemoradiotherapy in HPV16-positive cancers. Study context: Functional T-cell assays on two HPV16-positive patients' cells defined candidate HPV-specific clones and common TCR motifs.

V was clipped by 0 bases and J by 5 bases, with 8 bases between them. Germline V gene sequence: CDR1 SGDLS, CDR2 YYNGEE. The CDR3 sequence is 13 residues long. General study results and limits: Candidate HPV-specific clones and E7-related TCR motifs grew in tumor during treatment. Functional assays defining HPV-specific T cells used only a couple of HPV16-positive patients.

The protocol was immunoSEQ multiplex PCR, while the TCRdb copy is restricted to in-frame clones and leaves out a portion. The data contain roughly 23,000 clones, about 90% of them seen just once; the ten biggest clones take up about 5.8%. The receptor was derived from a human donor with HPV-associated anogenital cancer. The material sequenced was blood, taken from a patient who underwent chemoradiotherapy. The J gene is TRBJ2-5, the V gene TRBV9, with D uncertain. The CDR3: CASSVGLRETQYF. CDR3 DNA: TGTGCCAGCAGCGTAGGACTTCGGGAGACCCAGTACTTC.